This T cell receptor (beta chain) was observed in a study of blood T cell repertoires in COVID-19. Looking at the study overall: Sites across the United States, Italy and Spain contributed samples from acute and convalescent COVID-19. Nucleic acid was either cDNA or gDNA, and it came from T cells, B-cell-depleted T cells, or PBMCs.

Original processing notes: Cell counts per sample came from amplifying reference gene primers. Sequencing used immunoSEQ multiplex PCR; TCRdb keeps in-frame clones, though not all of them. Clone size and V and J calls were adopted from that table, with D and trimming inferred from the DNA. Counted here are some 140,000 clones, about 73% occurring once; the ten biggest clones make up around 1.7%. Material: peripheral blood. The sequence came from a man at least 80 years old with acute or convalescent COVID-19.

Here the CDR3 reads CASSKQGTGANVLTF. As DNA, the CDR3 is TGTGCCAGCAGTAAACAGGGAACTGGGGCCAACGTCCTGACTTTC. This chain connects TRBV6-2 or TRBV6-3 to TRBJ2-6, with TRBD1 as a possible D gene (6 bases). CDR1 is MNHEY, CDR2 SVGEGT, per germline. V lost 5 bases and J 2 bases, leaving 10 bases between the germline ends. There are 15 residues in the CDR3.